Below, 6 T cell receptor beta chains from the same sample are listed, as sequenced in a study of cytomegalovirus exposure and HLA in healthy donors. Both 60 Vbeta primers and 13 Jbeta primers went into the PCR. Profiled with immunoSEQ multiplex PCR; TCRdb holds only in-frame clones, not every one. The sample yields around 160,000 clones, roughly 80% seen once. Sequences were obtained from PBMCs. These receptor sequences come from a woman aged 40 to 49 in good health and CMV-seropositive.

The genes are TRBV4-1 and TRBJ2-1, with 7 bases fitting TRBD2. The germline gives CDR1 MGHRA, CDR2 YSYEKL. The J segment lost 0 bases and the V segment lost 3 bases, leaving 17 bases of the junction unmatched. This CDR3 comprises 20 residues. The CDR3 is CASSHPPGLPPSSSYNEQFF. The CDR3 bases are TGCGCCAGCAGCCATCCCCCGGGACTACCGCCCTCCAGCTCCTACAATGAGCAGTTCTTC.

The chain employs TRBV29-1 and TRBJ2-7, with D perhaps matching TRBD2 (5 bases). This CDR3 comprises 14 residues. V was trimmed by 4 bases and J by 6 bases, leaving 19 bases between them. Germline V gene lookup returns CDR1 SQVTM and CDR2 ANQGSEA. This chain's CDR3 is CSVVGRAARGEQYF. Written as DNA, the CDR3 is TGCAGCGTTGTAGGTAGGGCGGCTCGGGGCGAGCAGTACTTC.

The sample holds one count of this clone. This chain joins TRBV5-4 and TRBJ1-2; D is possibly TRBD1 (6 bases). Germline CDR1 and CDR2: SGHNT and YYREEE (reference sequence). Trimming took off 4 bases at V and 2 bases at J, with 12 bases between the two ends. The CDR3 is 14 residues long. The CDR3 sequence: CASSLTTGNYGYTF. As DNA, the CDR3 is TGTGCCAGCAGCCTTACCACAGGGAACTATGGCTACACCTTC. The complete variable domain, with remaining parts taken from reference TRBV5-4 and TRBJ1-2, reads ETGVTQSPTHLIKTRGQQVTLRCSSQSGHNTVSWYQQALGQGPQFIFQYYREEENGRGNFPPRFSGLQFPNYSSELNVNALELDDSALYLCASSLTTGNYGYTFGSGTRLTVV.

J is TRBJ1-5 and V is TRBV2, with 8 bases matching TRBD1. The CDR3 sequence is 15 residues long. The V gene end was trimmed by 6 bases and the J gene end by 4 bases; junction bases not matched to a gene: 8. CDR1 and CDR2 from the germline V gene are SNHLY and FYNNEI. The CDR3, as DNA: TGTGCCAGCAGACTACAGGGGGAGGGAAATCAGCCCCAGCATTTT. Its translation: CASRLQGEGNQPQHF.

This sequence joins TRBV19 and TRBJ1-5, with a possible D match to TRBD1 (5 bases). This CDR3 has 13 amino acids. Germline loops: CDR1 LNHDA, CDR2 SQIVND (reference sequence). V gave up 4 bases and J gave up 11 bases, with 15 bases separating them. The chain's CDR3 is CASSSRDFRAQHF. The CDR3 DNA reads as TGTGCCAGTAGTAGTCGGGACTTCAGGGCCCAGCATTTT.

This clone has just a few counts. This chain uses TRBV2 with TRBJ1-5; 7 bases are shared with TRBD1. CDR1 is SNHLY and CDR2 is FYNNEI in the germline V gene. V lost 7 bases and J lost 0; bases outside the gene matches: 3. This CDR3 has 14 amino acids. The CDR3 loop reads CASMGQHSNQPQHF. The CDR3 coding sequence is TGTGCCAGCATGGGACAGCATAGCAATCAGCCCCAGCATTTT.